This T cell receptor (beta chain) was identified during a study of T-cell memory formation after mild COVID-19. V was trimmed by 0 bases and J by 2 bases, leaving 8 bases between them. The CDR3 length is 15 residues. Per the germline V gene, CDR1 is SGHTA and CDR2 is FQGTGA. TCRdb re-called the 5' RACE reads through MiXCR, storing one row per CDR3 protein. The table has 150,000 to 200,000 distinct CDR3 sequences, more than 9% seen once; the top ten hold roughly 3.8%. The TCR was taken from a man aged 18 to 29 who had mild COVID-19 (a few samples of this study predate the infection). Cell type and time point are not known. Sequencing was carried out using PBMCs or a T cell subset sorted from them (not recorded which). This sequence joins TRBV7-3 and TRBJ2-1, with D maybe TRBD2 (7 bases). In DNA form, the CDR3 reads TGTGCCAGCAGCTTAACCGGGGGGCCCTACAATGAGCAGTTCTTC. Its protein is CASSLTGGPYNEQFF. The entire variable domain, with the rest obtained from reference TRBV7-3 and TRBJ2-1, is as follows: GAGVSQTPSNKVTEKGKYVELRCDPISGHTALYWYRQSLGQGPEFLIYFQGTGAADDSGLPNDRFFAVRPEGSVSTLKIQRTERGDSAVYLCASSLTGGPYNEQFFGPGTRLTVL.